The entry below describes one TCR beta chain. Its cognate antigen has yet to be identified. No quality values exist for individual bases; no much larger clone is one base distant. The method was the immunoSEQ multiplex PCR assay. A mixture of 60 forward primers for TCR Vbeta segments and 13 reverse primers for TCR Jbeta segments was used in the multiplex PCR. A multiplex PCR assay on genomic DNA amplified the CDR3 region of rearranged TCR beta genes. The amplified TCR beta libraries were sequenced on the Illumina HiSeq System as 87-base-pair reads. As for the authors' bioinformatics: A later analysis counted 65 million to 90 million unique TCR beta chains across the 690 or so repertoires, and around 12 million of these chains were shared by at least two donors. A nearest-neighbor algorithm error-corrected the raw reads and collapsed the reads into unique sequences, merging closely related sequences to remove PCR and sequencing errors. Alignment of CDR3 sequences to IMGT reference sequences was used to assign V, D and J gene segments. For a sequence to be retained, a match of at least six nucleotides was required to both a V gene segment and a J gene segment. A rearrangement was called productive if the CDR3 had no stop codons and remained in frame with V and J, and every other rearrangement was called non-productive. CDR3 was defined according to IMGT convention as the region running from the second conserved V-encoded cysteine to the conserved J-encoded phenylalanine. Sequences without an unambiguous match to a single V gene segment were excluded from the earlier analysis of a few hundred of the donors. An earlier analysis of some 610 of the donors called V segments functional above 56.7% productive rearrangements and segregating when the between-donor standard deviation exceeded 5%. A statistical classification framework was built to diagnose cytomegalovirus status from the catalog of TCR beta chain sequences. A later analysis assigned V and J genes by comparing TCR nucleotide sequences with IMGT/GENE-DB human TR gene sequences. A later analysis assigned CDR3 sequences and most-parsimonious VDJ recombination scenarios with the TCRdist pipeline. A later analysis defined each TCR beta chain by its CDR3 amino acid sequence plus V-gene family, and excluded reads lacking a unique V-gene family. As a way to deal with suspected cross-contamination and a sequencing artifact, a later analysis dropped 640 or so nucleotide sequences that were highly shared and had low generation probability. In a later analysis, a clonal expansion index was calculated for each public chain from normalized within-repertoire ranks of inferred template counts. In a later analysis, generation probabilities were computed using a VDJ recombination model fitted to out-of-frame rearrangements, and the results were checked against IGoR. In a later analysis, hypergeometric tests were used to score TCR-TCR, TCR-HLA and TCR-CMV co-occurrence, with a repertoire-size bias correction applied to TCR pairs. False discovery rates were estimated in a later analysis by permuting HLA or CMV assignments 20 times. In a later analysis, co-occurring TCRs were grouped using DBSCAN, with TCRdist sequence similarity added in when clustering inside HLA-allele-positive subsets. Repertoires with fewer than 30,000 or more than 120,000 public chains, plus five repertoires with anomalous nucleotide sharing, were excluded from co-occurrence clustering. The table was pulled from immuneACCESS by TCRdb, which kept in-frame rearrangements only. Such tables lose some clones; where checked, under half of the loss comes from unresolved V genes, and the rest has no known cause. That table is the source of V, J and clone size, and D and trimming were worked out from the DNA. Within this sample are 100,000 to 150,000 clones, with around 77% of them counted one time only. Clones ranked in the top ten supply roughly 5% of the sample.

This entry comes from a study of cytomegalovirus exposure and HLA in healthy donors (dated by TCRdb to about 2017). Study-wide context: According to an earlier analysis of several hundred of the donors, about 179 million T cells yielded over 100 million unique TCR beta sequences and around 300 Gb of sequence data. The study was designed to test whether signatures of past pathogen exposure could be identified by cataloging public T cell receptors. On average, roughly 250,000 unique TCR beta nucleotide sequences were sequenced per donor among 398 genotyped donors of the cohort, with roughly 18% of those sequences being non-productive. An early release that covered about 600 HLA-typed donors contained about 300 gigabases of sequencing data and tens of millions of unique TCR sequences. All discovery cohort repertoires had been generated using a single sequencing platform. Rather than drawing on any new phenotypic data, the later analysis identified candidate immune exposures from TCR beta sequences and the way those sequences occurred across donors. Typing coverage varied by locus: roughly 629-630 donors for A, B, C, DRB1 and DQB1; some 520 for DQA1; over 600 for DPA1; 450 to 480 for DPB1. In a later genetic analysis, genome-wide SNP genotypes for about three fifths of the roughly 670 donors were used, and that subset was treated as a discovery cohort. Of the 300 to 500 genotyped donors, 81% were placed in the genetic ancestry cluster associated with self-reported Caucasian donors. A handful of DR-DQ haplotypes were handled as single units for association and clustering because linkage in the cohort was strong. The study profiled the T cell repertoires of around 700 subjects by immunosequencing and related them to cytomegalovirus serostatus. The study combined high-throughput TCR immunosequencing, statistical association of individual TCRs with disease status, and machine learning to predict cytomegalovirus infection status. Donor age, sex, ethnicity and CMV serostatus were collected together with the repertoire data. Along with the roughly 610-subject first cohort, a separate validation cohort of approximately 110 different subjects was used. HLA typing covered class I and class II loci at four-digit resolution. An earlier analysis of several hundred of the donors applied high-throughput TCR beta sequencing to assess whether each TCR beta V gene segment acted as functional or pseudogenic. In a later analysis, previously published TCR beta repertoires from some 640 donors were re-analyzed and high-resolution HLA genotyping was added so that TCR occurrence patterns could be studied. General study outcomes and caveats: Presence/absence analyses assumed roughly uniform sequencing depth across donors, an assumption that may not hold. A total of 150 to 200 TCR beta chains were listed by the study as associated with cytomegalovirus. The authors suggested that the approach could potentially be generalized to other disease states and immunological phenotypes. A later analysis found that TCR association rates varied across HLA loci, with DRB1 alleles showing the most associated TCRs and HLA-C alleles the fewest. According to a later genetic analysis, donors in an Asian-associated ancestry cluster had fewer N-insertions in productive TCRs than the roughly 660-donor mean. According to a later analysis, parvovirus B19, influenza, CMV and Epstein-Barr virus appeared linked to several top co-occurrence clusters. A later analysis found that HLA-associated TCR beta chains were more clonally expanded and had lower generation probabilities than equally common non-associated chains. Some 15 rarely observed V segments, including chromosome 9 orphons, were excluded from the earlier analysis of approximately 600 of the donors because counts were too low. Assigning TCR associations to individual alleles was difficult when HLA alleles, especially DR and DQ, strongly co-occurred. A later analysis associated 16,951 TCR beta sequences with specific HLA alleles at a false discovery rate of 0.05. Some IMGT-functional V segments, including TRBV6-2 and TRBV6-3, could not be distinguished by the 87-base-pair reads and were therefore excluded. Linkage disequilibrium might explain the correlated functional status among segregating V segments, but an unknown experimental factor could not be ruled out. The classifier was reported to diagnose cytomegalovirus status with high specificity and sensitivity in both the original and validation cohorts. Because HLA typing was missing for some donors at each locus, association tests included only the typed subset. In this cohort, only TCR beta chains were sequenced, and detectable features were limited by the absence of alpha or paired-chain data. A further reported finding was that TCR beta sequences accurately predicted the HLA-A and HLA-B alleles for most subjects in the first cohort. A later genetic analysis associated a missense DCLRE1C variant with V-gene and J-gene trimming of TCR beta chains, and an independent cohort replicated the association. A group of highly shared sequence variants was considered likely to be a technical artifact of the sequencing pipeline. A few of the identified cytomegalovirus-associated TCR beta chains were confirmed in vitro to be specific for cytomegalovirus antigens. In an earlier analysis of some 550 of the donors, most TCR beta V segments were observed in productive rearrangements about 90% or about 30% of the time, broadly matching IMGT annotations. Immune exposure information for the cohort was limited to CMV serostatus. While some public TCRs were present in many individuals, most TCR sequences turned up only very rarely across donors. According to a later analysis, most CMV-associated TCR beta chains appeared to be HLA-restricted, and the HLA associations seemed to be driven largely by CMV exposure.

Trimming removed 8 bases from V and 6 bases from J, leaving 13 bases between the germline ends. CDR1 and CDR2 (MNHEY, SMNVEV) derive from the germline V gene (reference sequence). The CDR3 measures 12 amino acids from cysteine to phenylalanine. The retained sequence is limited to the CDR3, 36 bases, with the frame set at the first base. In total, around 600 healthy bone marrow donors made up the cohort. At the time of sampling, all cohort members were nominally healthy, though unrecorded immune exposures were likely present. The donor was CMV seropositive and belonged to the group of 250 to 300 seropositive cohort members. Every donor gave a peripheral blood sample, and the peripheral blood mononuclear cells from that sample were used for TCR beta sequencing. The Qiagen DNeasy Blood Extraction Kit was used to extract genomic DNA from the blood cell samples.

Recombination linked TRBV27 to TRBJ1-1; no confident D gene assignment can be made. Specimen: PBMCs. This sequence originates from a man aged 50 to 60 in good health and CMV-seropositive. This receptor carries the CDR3 CASRRGNAEAFF. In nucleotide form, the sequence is TGTGCCAGCCGTCGAGGTAATGCTGAAGCTTTCTTT.